This T cell receptor beta chain comes out of a study of T cells after yellow fever vaccination. TCR cDNA was made by 5'RACE template switching, adding a universal primer site and UMIs. TCRdb re-called the 5' RACE reads with MiXCR, one entry per CDR3 protein. The sample has over 200,000 distinct CDR3 sequences, 5.5% to 8.5% seen once; the top ten hold around 1%. This clonotype came up many times. The length of the CDR3 is 15 residues. Between the trimmed V and J ends, which lost 0 bases and 3 bases, there was a span of 11 bases. Germline V gene sequence: CDR1 SGHRS, CDR2 YFSETQ. The clonotype was recovered from a man younger than 45 who received the YFV17D yellow fever vaccine. This specimen was CD4+ T cells sorted from PBMCs, taken on the day of the yellow fever booster vaccination. The chain carries TRBV5-1 and TRBJ2-3; possibly TRBD2 for D (5 bases). CDR3 residues: CASSLAGVRTDTQYF. In DNA, the CDR3 is TGCGCCAGCAGCTTGGCCGGGGTGAGGACAGATACGCAGTATTTT.